This TCR beta chain was sequenced during a study of human T cells and chemical hapten exposure. Study in general: A roughly 2 cm by roughly 2 cm inner upper arm patch received 2% DPC for sensitization. Each week of the approximately 25-week study, patients had diphenylcyclopropenone applied to the scalp.

Each CDR3 protein gets one entry after TCRdb re-called the RACE reads with MiXCR. In the table there are 250,000 or so distinct CDR3 sequences, around 7.3% of which are singletons. Trimming left V 7 bases short and J 5 bases short, with 15 bases between. Germline CDR1 reads SQVTM; CDR2 reads ANQGSEA. This CDR3 has 12 residues. Stated time point: pre-sensitization, week 0. Treatment described: therapeutic diphenylcyclopropenone sensitization with weekly scalp DPC. Non-pregnant alopecia patients aged 18 to 70, suitable for DPC therapy. This material consisted of whole blood, taken in connection with sensitization to the hapten diphenylcyclopropenone (DPC). V usage is TRBV29-1 and J usage is TRBJ2-7; D may match TRBD1 or TRBD2 (5 bases each). The clonotype comes from a man aged 18 to 35 with alopecia areata. Some clones in this sample may be carry-over from other donors' samples. The CDR3 coding sequence is TGCAGCGCCGGGACCCGGACCGACGAGCAGTACTTC. It yields the protein CSAGTRTDEQYF.